The 32 T cell receptor beta chains reported below all come from one sample, sequenced in a study of patients and donors after allogeneic stem cell transplantation. TCRdb itself ran the RT-PCR reads through MiXCR, one entry per CDR3 protein. The sample yields hundreds of thousands of distinct CDR3 sequences, roughly 17% seen once. Sequenced: blood, either unsorted or a sorted T cell fraction (not recorded which). These receptors originate from a human donor who was either an allogeneic HSCT recipient or a stem cell or donor lymphocyte infusion donor (not recorded which). It is not recorded whose cells these are; they may come from a transplant donor.

In its sample, this clonotype was seen a few times. The chain has TRBV9 and TRBJ1-1, with D hard to call. Germline V gives CDR1 SGDLS, CDR2 YYNGEE. V shed 3 bases and J shed 2 bases, with 14 bases lying between them. This CDR3 is built from 15 residues. DNA of the CDR3: TGTGCCAGCAGCGAGAGGATAGGGAGCAACACTGAAGCTTTCTTT. Residues: CASSERIGSNTEAFF.

V gene TRBV3-1 combines with J gene TRBJ2-5; 9 bases align to TRBD2. The CDR3 length is 14 residues. V shed 4 bases and J 5 bases; nucleotides not matched to a gene: 5. Per the germline V gene, CDR1 is LGHDT and CDR2 is YNNKEL (reference sequence). The CDR3: CASSRKTSGETQYF. In DNA, the CDR3 is TGTGCCAGCAGCCGCAAAACTAGCGGGGAGACCCAGTACTTC.

This clonotype came up many times. This chain joins TRBV5-6 and TRBJ1-2; D remains unclear. CDR1 SGHDT and CDR2 YYEEEE come from the germline V gene. The CDR3 is 14 residues long. Trimming left V 5 bases short and J 4 bases short, with 15 bases between. CDR3 region: CASSLNLQSYGYTF. Written as DNA, the CDR3 is TGTGCCAGCAGTTTGAATCTGCAGAGCTATGGCTACACCTTC.

This clonotype was seen a few times. The CDR3 DNA follows: TGCACCAGCGGTCTATATTGGCGGGAGGGCCCCTACACCGGGGAGCTGTTTTTT. It encodes CTSGLYWREGPYTGELFF. The chain employs TRBV1 and TRBJ2-2; the table's D call of TRBD2 was not tested on the DNA. TRBV1 is a listed pseudogene. CDR3 size: 18 residues.

The chain links TRBV15 to TRBJ2-7; TRBD2 is a possible D gene (5 bases). The length of the CDR3 is 17 residues. The V end was cut by 0 bases, the J end by 5 bases, with 20 bases between. Per the germline V gene, CDR1 is LNHNV and CDR2 is YYDKDF (reference sequence). CDR3 protein: CATSRESLFWRRDEQYF. For the CDR3, the DNA is TGTGCCACCAGCAGAGAGAGCCTTTTTTGGAGGCGGGACGAGCAGTACTTC.

There are a few counts of this clonotype. The gene calls are TRBV6-5 and TRBJ2-1, with a weak D call TRBD1 (6 bases). This CDR3 contains 12 residues. Germline V gene data show CDR1 as MNHEY and CDR2 as SVGAGI. Trimming shortened V by 2 bases and J by 9 bases, and 8 bases separated the two germline ends. CDR3 bases: TGTGCCAGCAGTTACAGGGGGAGTGAGCAGTTCTTC. This encodes CASSYRGSEQFF.

This clonotype occurred a few times. The gene calls are TRBV5-6 and TRBJ2-2; 9 bases are shared with TRBD1. Germline CDR1 is SGHDT and CDR2 is YYEEEE. CDR3 size: 16 residues. V trimming: 3 bases; J trimming: 3 bases; junction bases outside the gene matches: 6. CDR3 protein: CASSWATGGYTGELFF. As DNA, the CDR3 is TGTGCCAGCAGCTGGGCGACAGGGGGTTACACCGGGGAGCTGTTTTTT.

This chain joins TRBV6-2 or TRBV6-3 and TRBJ1-2; TRBD1 is a possible D gene (6 bases). Trimming left V 1 base short and J 8 bases short, with 11 bases between. The CDR3 covers 13 residues. Germline assignment: CDR1 MNHEY and CDR2 SVGEGT. CDR3 nucleotides: TGTGCCAGCAGTTACTGGCCGGGACAAGGCTACACCTTC. Protein: CASSYWPGQGYTF.

This clonotype was found a few times. The chain couples TRBV4-1 to TRBJ1-1; D might be TRBD1 (6 bases). Trimming pared 5 bases from V and 2 bases from J, leaving 9 bases between. The length of the CDR3 is 13 residues. Germline assignment: CDR1 MGHRA and CDR2 YSYEKL. CDR3 coding DNA: TGCGCCAGCAGCAACAGGGTTAACACTGAAGCTTTCTTT. It codes for CASSNRVNTEAFF.

The J gene is TRBJ1-6, the V gene TRBV5-8; D remains unclear. Germline lookup yields CDR1 SGHTS and CDR2 YDEGEE. The CDR3 is 13 residues long. The V gene lost 1 base and the J gene lost 8 bases, with 7 bases spanning the gap. The CDR3 DNA reads as TGTGCCAGCAGCTTGTGGCCTTATTCACCCCTCCACTTT. Amino acid sequence: CASSLWPYSPLHF.

The V gene is TRBV20-1, the J gene TRBJ2-3, with TRBD2 identical over 7 bases. Germline loops: CDR1 DFQATT, CDR2 SNEGSKA (reference sequence). V dropped 1 base and J dropped 6; count of bases not matched to a gene: 13. The CDR3 spans 16 residues. CDR3 bases: TGCAGTGCTAGAGCGCCTAGCGGTTTAATCTTGGATACGCAGTATTTT. Protein sequence: CSARAPSGLILDTQYF.

This clonotype has just a few counts. V and J are TRBV6-1 and TRBJ2-7; D possibly uses TRBD1 or TRBD2 (5 bases each). This CDR3 region has 14 residues. Germline-derived CDR1 and CDR2 are MNHNS and SASEGT. Trimming stripped 0 bases from V and 4 bases from J, with 10 bases between. The CDR3 reads CASSEARGGYEQYF. The CDR3 coding sequence is TGTGCCAGCAGTGAAGCGCGTGGGGGATACGAGCAGTACTTC.

This clonotype was recorded a few times. The V call is TRBV5-1, the J call TRBJ2-3; 9 positions agree with TRBD1. After removal of 3 bases from V and 5 bases from J, the junction contained 7 bases not matched to a gene. The CDR3 has 15 residues. Germline lookup yields CDR1 SGHRS and CDR2 YFSETQ. CDR3 amino acids: CASSSPDRGEDTQYF. In DNA, the CDR3 is TGCGCCAGCAGCTCCCCGGACAGGGGAGAAGATACGCAGTATTTT.

The sample holds many counts of this clonotype. The chain recombines TRBV12-3 or TRBV12-4 with TRBJ2-7; D might be TRBD2 (5 bases). CDR3 size: 14 residues. The V gene lost 5 bases and the J gene lost 0 bases, with 11 bases spanning the gap. For the CDR3, the DNA is TGTGCCAGCAGTCGGACGGGAAGCTCCTACGAGCAGTACTTC. This gives the protein CASSRTGSSYEQYF.

This clonotype was counted at least ten times. The V and J genes are TRBV4-1 and TRBJ1-6; D uncertain. Germline-derived CDR1 and CDR2 are MGHRA and YSYEKL. The V and J ends lost 5 bases and 9 bases respectively, with 14 bases between them. The CDR3 length is 14 residues. The CDR3 coding sequence is TGCGCCAGCAGCTTCGGTGGGTCTGGTTCACCCCTCCACTTT. This encodes CASSFGGSGSPLHF.

In its sample, this clonotype was seen a few times. The chain couples TRBV5-1 to TRBJ1-1; unclear D gene. CDR3 length: 13 residues. The germline V gene encodes CDR1 SGHRS and CDR2 YFSETQ. Trimming pared 4 bases from V and 5 bases from J, leaving 12 bases between. The CDR3 region is CASSGPGKTEAFF. The CDR3 DNA sequence: TGCGCCAGCAGCGGTCCGGGGAAGACTGAAGCTTTCTTT.

This chain links TRBV20-1 with TRBJ2-1, with D unresolved. The V and J ends lost 4 bases and 4 bases respectively, with 2 bases between them. This CDR3 spans 10 amino acids. The germline V gene encodes CDR1 DFQATT and CDR2 SNEGSKA (reference sequence). The CDR3 sequence is CSAIYNEQFF. CDR3 in DNA: TGCAGTGCTATTTACAATGAGCAGTTCTTC.

This chain links TRBV28 with TRBJ2-3; TRBD2 matches 12 bases. Trimming removed 4 bases from V and 4 bases from J; junction bases left unmatched: 9. CDR1 MDHEN and CDR2 SYDVKM come from the germline V gene. This CDR3 spans 17 amino acids. CDR3 residues: CASSSRTSGKLSDTQYF. The CDR3 DNA reads TGTGCCAGCAGTTCCCGGACTAGCGGGAAACTATCAGATACGCAGTATTTT.

V gene TRBV20-1 combines with J gene TRBJ1-2, with 9 bases matching TRBD1. The V gene's germline CDR1 is DFQATT and CDR2 SNEGSKA (reference sequence). V lost 2 bases and J lost 8; bases outside the gene matches: 15. This CDR3 region has 16 residues. As DNA, the CDR3 is TGCAGTGCTAGACATCCCGGGACAGGGCAGGTCGGCGGCTACACCTTC. It yields the protein CSARHPGTGQVGGYTF.

This clonotype was recorded many times. CDR3 protein: CASSSSNTGELFF. CDR3 sequence (DNA): TGTGCCAGCTCATCATCGAACACCGGGGAGCTGTTTTTT. The rearrangement links TRBV18 to TRBJ2-2; D not resolved. The ends were cut back, 5 bases at V and 0 bases at J, with 4 bases in the middle. Germline CDR1 reads KGHSH; CDR2 reads LQKENI. The CDR3 consists of 13 residues. Looking up the rest from reference TRBV18 and TRBJ2-2 gives the full variable domain: NAGVMQNPRHLVRRRGQEARLRCSPMKGHSHVYWYRQLPEEGLKFMVYLQKENIIDESGMPKERFSAEFPKEGPSILRIQQVVRGDSAAYFCASSSSNTGELFFGEGSRLTVL.

This clonotype was counted only a few times. V is TRBV20-1 and J is TRBJ2-2; D not resolved. The CDR3 covers 14 residues. Germline CDR1 DFQATT, CDR2 SNEGSKA (reference sequence). The germline V and J ends were trimmed by 0 bases and 4 bases, with 9 bases remaining between them. DNA of the CDR3: TGCAGTGCTAGAGATCGATCAGGCACCGGGGAGCTGTTTTTT. This gives the protein CSARDRSGTGELFF.

The chain recombines TRBV6-2 or TRBV6-3 with TRBJ2-3; perhaps D is TRBD1 or TRBD2 (5 bases each). The germline V and J ends were trimmed by 7 bases and 1 base, with 15 bases remaining between them. Germline loops: CDR1 MNHEY, CDR2 SVGEGT. The CDR3 is 15 amino acids. The CDR3 reads CASIGTGFRTDTQYF. DNA of the CDR3: TGTGCCAGCATAGGGACGGGCTTCCGCACAGATACGCAGTATTTT.

This clonotype was recorded many times. The chain combines TRBV5-1 with TRBJ2-3; possible D gene TRBD1, 5 bases. Germline V gene lookup returns CDR1 SGHRS and CDR2 YFSETQ. Trimming took 4 bases from V and 4 from J, leaving 19 bases between them. The CDR3 extends over 16 amino acids. The CDR3 reads CASSPDGATAADTQYF. CDR3 in DNA: TGCGCCAGCAGCCCGGATGGGGCGACTGCGGCAGATACGCAGTATTTT. Together with reference TRBV5-1 and TRBJ2-3, the CDR3 gives the full variable domain: KAGVTQTPRYLIKTRGQQVTLSCSPISGHRSVSWYQQTPGQGLQFLFEYFSETQRNKGNFPGRFSGRQFSNSRSEMNVSTLELGDSALYLCASSPDGATAADTQYFGPGTRLTVL.

The chain recombines TRBV6-1 with TRBJ2-1, with 9 bases identical to TRBD2. This CDR3 has 15 amino acids. V trimming: 6 bases; J trimming: 12 bases; junction bases outside the gene matches: 15. In germline, CDR1 is MNHNS, CDR2 SASEGT. The CDR3 reads CASSPTSGPARGQFF. In DNA form, the CDR3 reads TGTGCCAGCAGCCCGACTAGCGGCCCGGCTCGAGGGCAGTTCTTC.

The chain employs TRBV7-8 and TRBJ1-5; D is uncertain. The CDR3 loop spans 14 amino acids. The germline CDR1 and CDR2 sequences are SGHVS and FQNEAQ. V was clipped by 0 bases and J by 3 bases, with 6 bases between them. The DNA for the CDR3 is TGTGCCAGCAGCTTAGCGCCTCCCAATCAGCCCCAGCATTTT. It specifies CASSLAPPNQPQHF.

Many counts were recorded for this clonotype. The chain uses TRBV12-3 or TRBV12-4 and TRBJ1-1; 7 bases line up with TRBD1. This CDR3 has 14 amino acids. Trimming at V came to 3 bases and at J to 4 bases, leaving 5 bases not matched to a gene. CDR3 DNA sequence: TGTGCCAGCAGTTTTAGGGGGCTGGTCACTGAAGCTTTCTTT. Protein product: CASSFRGLVTEAFF.

V usage is TRBV9 and J usage is TRBJ2-5; 9 nucleotides match TRBD1. J lost 4 bases, V lost 3 bases, and 7 bases had no gene match. Germline-derived CDR1 and CDR2 are SGDLS and YYNGEE. This CDR3 has 15 residues. The DNA of the CDR3 is TGTGCCAGCAGCGGATTGACAGGGGGGGGAGAGACCCAGTACTTC. Residues: CASSGLTGGGETQYF.

The table lists this clonotype with a few counts. The rearrangement joins TRBV10-3 to TRBJ2-2; possible D gene TRBD2, 5 bases. The CDR3 runs 13 residues. The germline V and J ends were trimmed by 4 bases and 3 bases, with 6 bases remaining between them. From germline, CDR1 is ENHRY and CDR2 SYGVKD. The CDR3: CAISGEYTGELFF. In DNA, the CDR3 is TGTGCCATCAGTGGGGAGTACACCGGGGAGCTGTTTTTT.

The chain joins TRBV5-6 to TRBJ2-1; a weak D match, TRBD2 (7 bases). The CDR3 sequence is 17 residues long. V lost 2 bases and J 2 bases, leaving 17 bases between the germline ends. Germline-derived CDR1 and CDR2 are SGHDT and YYEEEE. The CDR3 region is CASSFNLVGGPYNEQFF. In nucleotides, the CDR3 is TGTGCCAGCAGCTTCAACCTTGTGGGGGGGCCCTACAATGAGCAGTTCTTC.

This clonotype came up a few times. The V call is TRBV5-1, the J call TRBJ2-5; D is possibly TRBD2 (5 bases). Trimming shortened V by 5 bases and J by 1 base, and 15 bases separated the two germline ends. The length of the CDR3 is 15 residues. Germline assignment: CDR1 SGHRS and CDR2 YFSETQ. CDR3 amino acids: CASSSIPGIQETQYF. The CDR3 bases are TGCGCCAGCAGTTCAATTCCGGGAATCCAAGAGACCCAGTACTTC.

This clonotype was seen a few times. V is TRBV7-3 and J is TRBJ2-2; no clear D gene. The V end lost 6 bases, the J end lost 2 bases, and 10 bases lay between the germline ends. The CDR3 contains 14 residues. The V gene's germline CDR1 is SGHTA and CDR2 FQGTGA. This CDR3 reads CASSYSRNTGELFF. The CDR3 DNA follows: TGTGCCAGCAGTTACAGTAGAAACACCGGGGAGCTGTTTTTT. Full variable domain (missing parts from reference TRBV7-3 and TRBJ2-2): GAGVSQTPSNKVTEKGKYVELRCDPISGHTALYWYRQSLGQGPEFLIYFQGTGAADDSGLPNDRFFAVRPEGSVSTLKIQRTERGDSAVYLCASSYSRNTGELFFGEGSRLTVL.

This clonotype has ten or more counts. This chain connects TRBV7-2 to TRBJ1-1; D remains unclear. V was trimmed by 5 bases and J by 0 bases, leaving 10 bases between them. This CDR3 is built from 14 residues. Germline loops: CDR1 SGHTA, CDR2 FQGNSA. CDR3 nucleotide sequence: TGTGCCAGCAGCCCTACGACACTGAACACTGAAGCTTTCTTT. Its translation: CASSPTTLNTEAFF.